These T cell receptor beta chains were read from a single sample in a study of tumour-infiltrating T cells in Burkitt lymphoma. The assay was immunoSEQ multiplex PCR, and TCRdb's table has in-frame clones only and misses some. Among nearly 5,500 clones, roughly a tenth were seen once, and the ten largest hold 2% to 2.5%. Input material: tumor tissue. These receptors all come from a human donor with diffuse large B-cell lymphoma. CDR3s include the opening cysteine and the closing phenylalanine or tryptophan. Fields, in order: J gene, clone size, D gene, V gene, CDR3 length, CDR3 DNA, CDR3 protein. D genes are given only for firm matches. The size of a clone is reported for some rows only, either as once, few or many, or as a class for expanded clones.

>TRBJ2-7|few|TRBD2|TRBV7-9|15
TGTGCCAGCAGCCCTTTCGGCGGGGGGGCGGAAGAGCAGTACTTC
CASSPFGGGAEEQYF
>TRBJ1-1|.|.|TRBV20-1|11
TGCAGTGCTAGAGCGACACGTGAAGCTTTCTTT
CSARATREAFF
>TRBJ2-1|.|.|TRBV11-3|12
TGTGCCAGCAGCTTCGGTACTGATGAGCAGTTCTTC
CASSFGTDEQFF
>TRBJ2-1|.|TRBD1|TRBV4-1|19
TGCGCCAGCAGCCAAGTATCGTTCTCTGACAGGGGGTACTACAATGAGCAGTTCTTC
CASSQVSFSDRGYYNEQFF
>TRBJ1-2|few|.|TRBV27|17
TGTGCCAGCAGTCCGAATTTCCGGGTCTACTCTCAGGGTGGCTACACCTTC
CASSPNFRVYSQGGYTF
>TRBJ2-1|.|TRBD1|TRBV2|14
TGTGCCAGCAGTAACCGGGACAGCTTCAATGAGCAGTTCTTC
CASSNRDSFNEQFF
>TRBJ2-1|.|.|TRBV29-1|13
TGCAGCGTTGAAGAAAGGCCGTGGAATGAGCAGTTCTTC
CSVEERPWNEQFF
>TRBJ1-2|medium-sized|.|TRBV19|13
TGTGCCAGTAGTCCAAGGGCGAGGGATGGCTACACCTTC
CASSPRARDGYTF
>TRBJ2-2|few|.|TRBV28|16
TGTGCCAGCAGTGTCAATACAGGGATTAACACCGGGGAGCTGTTTTTT
CASSVNTGINTGELFF
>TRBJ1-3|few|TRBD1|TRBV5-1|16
TGCGCCAGCAGCACCGGACAGGCATCCTCTGGAAACACCATATATTTT
CASSTGQASSGNTIYF
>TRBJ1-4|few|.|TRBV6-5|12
TGTGCCAGCAGTTACAGGGGAGGAAAACTGTTTTTT
CASSYRGGKLFF
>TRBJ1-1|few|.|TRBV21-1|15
TGTGCCAGCAGCTCAATAACAGGCGGGAACACTGAAGCTTTCTTT
CASSSITGGNTEAFF
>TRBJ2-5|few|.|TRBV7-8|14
TGTGCCAGCAGCCAACGTGGGGGGCGGGAGACCCAGTACTTC
CASSQRGGRETQYF
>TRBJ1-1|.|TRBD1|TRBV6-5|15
TGTGCCAGCAGCCGACAGGGGTTTAAGATAACTGAAGCTTTCTTT
CASSRQGFKITEAFF
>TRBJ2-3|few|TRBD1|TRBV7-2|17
TGTGCCAGCAGCTCTGAAGGGACAGGGGAACACCGGAATACGCAGTATTTT
CASSSEGTGEHRNTQYF
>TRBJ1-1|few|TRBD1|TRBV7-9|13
TGTGCCAGCAGCCCAGAGACAGGGGATGAAGCTTTCTTT
CASSPETGDEAFF
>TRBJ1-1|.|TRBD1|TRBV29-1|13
TGCAGCGCAAAAGGACAGGACTTTACTGAAGCTTTCTTT
CSAKGQDFTEAFF
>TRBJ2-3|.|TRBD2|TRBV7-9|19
TGTGCCAGCAGCCCTCGCGGTAGCGGGGGTCCTGAACGCACAGATACGCAGTATTTT
CASSPRGSGGPERTDTQYF
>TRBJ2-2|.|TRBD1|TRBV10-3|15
TGTGCCATCAGTGAAGGGACAGGGGAAACCGGGGAGCTGTTTTTT
CAISEGTGETGELFF
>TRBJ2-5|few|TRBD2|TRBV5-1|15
TGCGCCAGCAGCCTTATAGCGGGGGGGCCGGAGACCCAGTACTTC
CASSLIAGGPETQYF
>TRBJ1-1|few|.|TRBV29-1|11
TGCAGCGTTGAACGGGACTTACAAGCTTTCTTT
CSVERDLQAFF
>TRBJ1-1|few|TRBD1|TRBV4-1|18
TGCGCCAGCAGCCAAGACACAGGACAGGGTATTATGATCTCTGAAGCTTTCTTT
CASSQDTGQGIMISEAFF
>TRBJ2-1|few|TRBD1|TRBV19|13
TGTGCCAGTAGTTTCTTCCGGGACAGCGAGCAGTTCTTC
CASSFFRDSEQFF
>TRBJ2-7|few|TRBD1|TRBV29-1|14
TGCAGCGTTGGAACGGGACAGGGCGTCTACGAGCAGTACTTC
CSVGTGQGVYEQYF
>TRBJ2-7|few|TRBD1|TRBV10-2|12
TGCGCCAGCAGTGGCGACAGGGCATCAGGGTACTTC
CASSGDRASGYF
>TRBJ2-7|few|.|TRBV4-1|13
TGCGCCAGCAGCTATGGGGGGAGGTACGAGCAGTACTTC
CASSYGGRYEQYF
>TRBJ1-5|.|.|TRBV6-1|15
TGTGCCATCCGCAGACGGGACTATAGCAATCAGCCCCAGCATTTT
CAIRRRDYSNQPQHF
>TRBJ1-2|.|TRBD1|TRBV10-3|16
TGTGCCATCAACACCGGGACAGGGGGTGTAGTCTATGGCTACACCTTC
CAINTGTGGVVYGYTF
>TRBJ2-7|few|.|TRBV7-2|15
TGTGCCAGCAGCTTAGGCCGGGCCAGGGCCGGCGAGCAGTACTTC
CASSLGRARAGEQYF
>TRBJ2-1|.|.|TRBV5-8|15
TGTGCCAGCAGCCCTTGGGGGGCGTCCTACAATGAGCAGTTCTTC
CASSPWGASYNEQFF
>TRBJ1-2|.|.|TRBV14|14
TGTGCCAGCAGCCAAGTGACAGCCGCTGATGGCTACACCTTC
CASSQVTAADGYTF
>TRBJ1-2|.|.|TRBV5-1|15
TGCGCCAGCAGCTACCTAGACCCATTCGACTATGGCTACACCTTC
CASSYLDPFDYGYTF
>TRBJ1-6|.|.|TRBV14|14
TGTGCCAGCAGCCAAGGACAGTGGGATTCACCCCTCCACTTT
CASSQGQWDSPLHF
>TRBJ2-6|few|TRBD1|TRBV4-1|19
TGCGCCAGCAGCCAAGATCCTGACAGGGCGACCTCTGGGGCCAACGTCCTGACTTTC
CASSQDPDRATSGANVLTF
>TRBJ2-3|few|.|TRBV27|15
TGTGCCAGCAGTTTATATCTCACAGGCACAGATACGCAGTATTTT
CASSLYLTGTDTQYF
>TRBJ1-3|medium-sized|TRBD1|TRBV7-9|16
TGTGCCAGCAGCTTGGGACAGGGTTATTCTGGAAACACCATATATTTT
CASSLGQGYSGNTIYF
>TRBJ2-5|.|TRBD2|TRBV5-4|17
TGTGCCAGCAGCCCCGGACTAGCGGGGGGGACACAAGAGACCCAGTACTTC
CASSPGLAGGTQETQYF
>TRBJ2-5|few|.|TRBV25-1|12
TGTGCCAGCAGGGGTGCGTGGGAGACCCAGTACTTC
CASRGAWETQYF
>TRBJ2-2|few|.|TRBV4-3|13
TGCGCCAGCAGCCGCGATGTTGGCGGGGAGCTGTTTTTT
CASSRDVGGELFF
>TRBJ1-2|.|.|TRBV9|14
TGTGCCAGCAGCGTAGTACCGGACGGCTATGGCTACACCTTC
CASSVVPDGYGYTF
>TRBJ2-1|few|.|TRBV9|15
TGTGCCAGCAGCCCCGGCCTCTTATACTACAATGAGCAGTTCTTC
CASSPGLLYYNEQFF
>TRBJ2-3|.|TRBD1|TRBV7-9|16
TGTGCCAGCAGCTTAGACGGGACAGGCGGCACAGATACGCAGTATTTT
CASSLDGTGGTDTQYF
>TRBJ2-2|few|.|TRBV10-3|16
TGTGCCATCAGCACACCCCAAACAGGGTTCACCGGGGAGCTGTTTTTT
CAISTPQTGFTGELFF